This T cell receptor (beta chain) was found in a study of T cell repertoires in cytomegalovirus infection. This CDR3 spans 17 amino acids. Unmatched junction bases numbered 11, after V lost 3 bases and J lost 5 bases. Germline V lookup: CDR1 SEHNR, CDR2 FQNEAQ (reference sequence). Of note for this clonotype: Its specificity is unknown.

TCRdb reanalysed the reads using MiXCR and keeps one entry per CDR3 protein. The profile shows approximately 990,000 distinct CDR3 sequences, under 40% of them singletons. The clonotype originates from a human donor in good health (CMV status not recorded). Some clones in this sample may be carry-over from other donors' samples. This chain uses TRBV7-9 with TRBJ2-3, with 10 positions matching TRBD1. The specimen was cultured CD8+ T cells from PBMCs, collected from culture after CMV antigen stimulation. CDR3 amino acids: CASSFYPRDRGQDTQYF. CDR3 nucleotides: TGTGCCAGCAGCTTCTACCCCCGGGACAGGGGCCAAGATACGCAGTATTTT.